Listed below are T cell receptor beta chains from one sample, sequenced in a study of identical twins. TCRdb itself ran the 5' RACE reads through MiXCR, one entry per CDR3 protein. The sample includes 400,000 to 650,000 distinct CDR3 sequences, around 20% of them seen just once. This same sample was also taken into another study, of T cells expressing NK-cell markers.

The sample consisted of CD4+ T cells sorted from blood. Receptors were obtained from a woman under 30 in good health. The CDR3 runs from the conserved cysteine through the conserved F or W. Size is omitted from some rows. Given values are once, few, many or a class for expanded clones.

clone_size j_call v_call cdr3_aa
NA TRBJ1-2 TRBV5-1 CASSLSGTGKGYTF
NA TRBJ2-5 TRBV7-2 CASSFTGQFQETQYF
few TRBJ2-3 TRBV15 CATSRHMGDQRTDTQYF
NA TRBJ1-1 TRBV27 CASSFGRNSPNTEAFF
NA TRBJ2-7 TRBV20-1 CSARGDRLREQYF
few TRBJ2-7 TRBV20-1 CSAEGATYEQYF
few TRBJ2-1 TRBV6-1 CASRGPLLYNEQFF
few TRBJ1-2 TRBV6-1 CASSAGQGSDGYTF
few TRBJ2-1 TRBV9 CASSVSGQAGDNEQFF
NA TRBJ2-1 TRBV19 CASRSKGSEQFF
few TRBJ2-7 TRBV7-2 CASSPFGRGLSEQYF
few TRBJ1-1 TRBV20-1 CSARLPRTEAFF
NA TRBJ2-1 TRBV5-1 CASSYWASDNEQFF
NA TRBJ1-2 TRBV10-3 CAISRQGVGYGYTF
NA TRBJ1-1 TRBV7-3 CASGKTGTDEAFF
NA TRBJ2-1 TRBV7-2 CASSFLGGRLYNEQFF
few TRBJ2-1 TRBV20-1 CSAKASVPVF
NA TRBJ2-1 TRBV11-2 CASSHIGAVGRANEQFF
NA TRBJ2-1 TRBV20-1 CSARDGTHYNEQFF
many TRBJ1-2 TRBV20-1 CSARIQGVPNYGYTF
NA TRBJ2-7 TRBV10-1 CASSESSSGYEQYF
NA TRBJ2-5 TRBV2 CASTSWRETQYF
few TRBJ1-5 TRBV20-1 CSARDRQGRLQPQHF
NA TRBJ2-5 TRBV5-1 CASSQNPGLARETQYF
few TRBJ2-2 TRBV6-1 CASSTGTSGTGELFF
NA TRBJ2-1 TRBV20-1 CSALANRLLSYNEQFF
NA TRBJ2-3 TRBV5-1 CASDQGQGTDTQYF
NA TRBJ2-2 TRBV12-3/TRBV12-4 CASSSRGHPNTGELFF
few TRBJ2-2 TRBV10-3 CAISTAGGLTGELFF
NA TRBJ1-2 TRBV25-1 CASQAGNYGYTF
NA TRBJ1-1 TRBV5-1 CASSFGTGGSADTEAFF
few TRBJ2-3 TRBV20-1 CSATGGQADTQYF
few TRBJ1-2 TRBV7-9 CASSLVRGDYGYTF
NA TRBJ2-3 TRBV20-1 CSARGGRGRSDTQYF
few TRBJ1-5 TRBV20-1 CSARGGGHNQPQHF
once TRBJ2-3 TRBV6-2/TRBV6-3 CASSYGLAEQGPTQYF
many TRBJ2-3 TRBV20-1 CSAKVQGRTDTQYF
few TRBJ2-5 TRBV20-1 CSARWEWSETQYF